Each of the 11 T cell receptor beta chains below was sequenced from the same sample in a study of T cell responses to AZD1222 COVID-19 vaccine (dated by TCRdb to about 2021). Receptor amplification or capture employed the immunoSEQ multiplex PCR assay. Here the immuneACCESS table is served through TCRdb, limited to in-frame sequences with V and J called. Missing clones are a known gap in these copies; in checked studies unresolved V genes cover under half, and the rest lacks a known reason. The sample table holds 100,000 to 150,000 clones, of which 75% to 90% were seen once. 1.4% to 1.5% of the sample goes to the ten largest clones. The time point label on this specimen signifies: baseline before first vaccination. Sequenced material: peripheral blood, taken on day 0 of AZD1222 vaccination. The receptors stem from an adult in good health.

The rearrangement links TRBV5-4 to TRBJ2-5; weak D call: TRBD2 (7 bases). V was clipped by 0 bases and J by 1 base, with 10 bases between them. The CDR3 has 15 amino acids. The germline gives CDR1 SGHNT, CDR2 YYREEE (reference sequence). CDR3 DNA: TGTGCCAGCAGCTTGGAGGGGGGGAGCCAAGAGACCCAGTACTTC. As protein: CASSLEGGSQETQYF.

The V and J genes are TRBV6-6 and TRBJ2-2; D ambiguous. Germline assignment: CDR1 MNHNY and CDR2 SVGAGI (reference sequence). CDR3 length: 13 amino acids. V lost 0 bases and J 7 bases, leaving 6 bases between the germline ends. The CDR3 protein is CASSYSERGELFF. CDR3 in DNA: TGTGCCAGCAGTTACTCGGAACGCGGGGAGCTGTTTTTT.

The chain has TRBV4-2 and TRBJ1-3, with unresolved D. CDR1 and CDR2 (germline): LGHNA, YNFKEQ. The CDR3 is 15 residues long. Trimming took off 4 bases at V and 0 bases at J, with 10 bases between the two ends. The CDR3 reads CASSPSEGSGNTIYF. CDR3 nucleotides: TGTGCCAGCAGCCCCTCGGAGGGCTCTGGAAACACCATATATTTT.

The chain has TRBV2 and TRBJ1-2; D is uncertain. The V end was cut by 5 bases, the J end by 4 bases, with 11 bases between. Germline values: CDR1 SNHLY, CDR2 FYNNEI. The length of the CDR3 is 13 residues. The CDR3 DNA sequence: TGTGCCAGCAGTCTAGACGGCGGCTATGGCTACACCTTC. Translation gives CASSLDGGYGYTF.

The CDR3 nucleotides are TGTGCCAGCAGCTTAGCTGGGACTGAGTATGGCTACACCTTC. Protein: CASSLAGTEYGYTF. This chain uses TRBV7-2 with TRBJ1-2; tentative D call: TRBD1 (5 bases). The CDR3 has 14 residues. The V and J ends lost 0 bases and 5 bases respectively, with 10 bases between them. The germline gives CDR1 SGHTA, CDR2 FQGNSA. The entire variable domain, with the rest obtained from reference TRBV7-2 and TRBJ1-2, is as follows: GAGVSQSPSNKVTEKGKDVELRCDPISGHTALYWYRQSLGQGLEFLIYFQGNSAPDKSGLPSDRFSAERTGGSVSTLTIQRTQQEDSAVYLCASSLAGTEYGYTFGSGTRLTVV.

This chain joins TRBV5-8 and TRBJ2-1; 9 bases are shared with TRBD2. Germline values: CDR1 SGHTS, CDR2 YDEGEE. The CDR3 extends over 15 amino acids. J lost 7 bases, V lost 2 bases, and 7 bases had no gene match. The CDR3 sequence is CASSFTGTSRNEQFF. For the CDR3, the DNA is TGTGCCAGCAGCTTCACCGGGACTAGCAGAAATGAGCAGTTCTTC. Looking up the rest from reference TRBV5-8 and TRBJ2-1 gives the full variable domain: EAGVTQSPTHLIKTRGQQATLRCSPISGHTSVYWYQQALGLGLQFLLWYDEGEERNRGNFPPRFSGRQFPNYSSELNVNALELEDSALYLCASSFTGTSRNEQFFGPGTRLTVL.

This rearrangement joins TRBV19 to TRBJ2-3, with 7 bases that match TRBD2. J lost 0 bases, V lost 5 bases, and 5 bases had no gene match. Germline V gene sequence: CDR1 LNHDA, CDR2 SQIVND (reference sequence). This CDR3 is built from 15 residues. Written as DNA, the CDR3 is TGTGCCAGTAGTCTTAAACTAGCGAGCACAGATACGCAGTATTTT. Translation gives CASSLKLASTDTQYF.

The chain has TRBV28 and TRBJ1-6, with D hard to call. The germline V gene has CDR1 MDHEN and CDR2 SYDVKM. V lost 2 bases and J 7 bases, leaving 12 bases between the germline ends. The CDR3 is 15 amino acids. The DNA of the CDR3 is TGTGCCAGCAGTTTAGAGTTGGTGTTCAATTCACCCCTCCACTTT. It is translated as CASSLELVFNSPLHF.

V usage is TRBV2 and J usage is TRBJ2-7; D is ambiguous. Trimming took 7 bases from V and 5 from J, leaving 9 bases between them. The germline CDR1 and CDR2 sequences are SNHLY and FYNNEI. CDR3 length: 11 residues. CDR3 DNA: TGTGCCAGCACGTCACAGAACGAGCAGTACTTC. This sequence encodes CASTSQNEQYF.

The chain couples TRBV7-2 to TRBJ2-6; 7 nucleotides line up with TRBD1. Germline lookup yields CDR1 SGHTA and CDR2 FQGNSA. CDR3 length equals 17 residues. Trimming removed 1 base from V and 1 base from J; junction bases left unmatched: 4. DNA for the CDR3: TGTGCCAGCAGCTTAGGGCTACAGGGGTCTGGGGCCAACGTCCTGACTTTC. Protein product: CASSLGLQGSGANVLTF.

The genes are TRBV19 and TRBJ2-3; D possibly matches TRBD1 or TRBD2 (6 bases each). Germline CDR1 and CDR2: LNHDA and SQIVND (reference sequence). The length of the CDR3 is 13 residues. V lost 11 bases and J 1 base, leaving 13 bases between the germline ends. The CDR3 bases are TGTGCCTCCCGGGGGCGTCGCACAGATACGCAGTATTTT. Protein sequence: CASRGRRTDTQYF.